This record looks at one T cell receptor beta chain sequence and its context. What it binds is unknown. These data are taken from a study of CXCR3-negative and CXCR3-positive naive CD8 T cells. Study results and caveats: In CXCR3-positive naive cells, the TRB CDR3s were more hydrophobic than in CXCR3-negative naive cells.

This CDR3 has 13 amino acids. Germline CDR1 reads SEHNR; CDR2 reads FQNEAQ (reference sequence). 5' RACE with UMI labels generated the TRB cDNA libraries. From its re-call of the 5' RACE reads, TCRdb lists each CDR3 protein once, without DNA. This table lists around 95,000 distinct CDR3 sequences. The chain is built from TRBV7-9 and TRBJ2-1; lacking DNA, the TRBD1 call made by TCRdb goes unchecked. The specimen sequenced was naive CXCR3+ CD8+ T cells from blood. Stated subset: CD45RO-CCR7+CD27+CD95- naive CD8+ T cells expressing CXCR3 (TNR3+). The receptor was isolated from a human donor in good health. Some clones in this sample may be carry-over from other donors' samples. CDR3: CASPGEAMNEQFF.